The 17 T cell receptor beta chains below all came from one sample that was sequenced in a study of shared clonotypes between healthy human individuals. Profiled with immunoSEQ multiplex PCR; TCRdb holds only in-frame clones, not every one. The repertoire holds 500,000 or so clones, with about 96% as singletons. The specimen was naive CD4+ T cells sorted from blood. The sample's subset: CD45RA+ positively selected. These receptors all come from a woman in her twenties or thirties in good health.

This chain joins TRBV2 and TRBJ2-3; 11 nucleotides align to TRBD2. Germline values: CDR1 SNHLY, CDR2 FYNNEI. V lost 2 bases, J lost 5 bases, and 9 bases stayed unmatched. The CDR3 length is 17 residues. The CDR3 region is CASSESILAGGVDTQYF. As DNA, the CDR3 is TGTGCCAGCAGTGAATCAATTTTAGCGGGAGGGGTAGATACGCAGTATTTT.

The J gene is TRBJ1-2, the V gene TRBV2; D uncertain. This CDR3 region has 14 residues. V lost 5 bases and J 2 bases, leaving 12 bases between the germline ends. Per germline, CDR1 SNHLY and CDR2 FYNNEI. The CDR3 spells CASSPRTANYGYTF. The CDR3 DNA is TGTGCCAGCAGTCCCCGGACGGCGAACTATGGCTACACCTTC.

The chain links TRBV5-6 to TRBJ1-3; D perhaps matches TRBD1 (6 bases). The V gene's germline CDR1 is SGHDT and CDR2 YYEEEE. This CDR3 spans 14 amino acids. The ends were cut back, 4 bases at V and 7 bases at J, with 15 bases in the middle. For the CDR3, the DNA is TGTGCCAGCAGCATCCGGGACAAACCCAACACCATATATTTT. Amino acids: CASSIRDKPNTIYF. Full variable domain (outside the CDR3, taken from reference TRBV5-6 and TRBJ1-3): DAGVTQSPTHLIKTRGQQVTLRCSPKSGHDTVSWYQQALGQGPQFIFQYYEEEERQRGNFPDRFSGHQFPNYSSELNVNALLLGDSALYLCASSIRDKPNTIYFGEGSWLTVV.

J is TRBJ2-1 and V is TRBV29-1; D might be TRBD2 (6 bases). The CDR3 is made up of 16 amino acids. CDR1 is SQVTM, CDR2 ANQGSEA, per germline. Trimming pared 7 bases from V and 8 bases from J, leaving 27 bases between. The CDR3 loop reads CSAQPAGSQKRYEQFF. The CDR3 region has the DNA TGCAGCGCCCAACCGGCCGGGAGTCAAAAGAGGTATGAGCAGTTCTTC.

V is TRBV10-1 and J is TRBJ2-2; TRBD2 matches at 7 bases. Trimming took 5 bases from V and 0 from J; bases not matched to a gene: 3. The germline CDR1 and CDR2 sequences are WNHNN and SYGVQD (reference sequence). This CDR3 has 15 residues. CDR3 nucleotide sequence: TGCGCCAGCAGTTCTAGCGGAGCGAACACCGGGGAGCTGTTTTTT. It codes for CASSSSGANTGELFF.

The J gene is TRBJ2-2, the V gene TRBV18; D is undetermined. Germline loops: CDR1 KGHSH, CDR2 LQKENI. V dropped 3 bases and J dropped 6 bases, with 11 bases sitting between them. The CDR3 sequence is 14 residues long. The CDR3 sequence is CASSPSTSPGELFF. CDR3 nucleotide sequence: TGTGCCAGCTCACCGTCTACGTCCCCCGGGGAGCTGTTTTTT.

This chain links TRBV7-2 with TRBJ1-1, with 7 nucleotides matching TRBD1. CDR1 is SGHTA, CDR2 FQGNSA, per germline. The V and J ends lost 5 bases and 5 bases, in that order; junction bases with no gene match: 8. The CDR3 runs 14 residues. The CDR3 nucleotides are TGTGCCAGCAGCCTAATAACAGGGGTTACTGAAGCTTTCTTT. Its protein product is CASSLITGVTEAFF.

The chain uses TRBV28 and TRBJ2-7; TRBD2 might be the D (5 bases). The germline gives CDR1 MDHEN, CDR2 SYDVKM. This CDR3 has 14 amino acids. V lost 5 bases and J 6 bases, leaving 17 bases between the germline ends. The CDR3 spells CASSPRWGASEQYF. The CDR3 DNA follows: TGTGCCAGCAGTCCCAGATGGGGAGCTTCCGAGCAGTACTTC. The full variable domain, in which reference TRBV28 and TRBJ2-7 provide the parts outside the CDR3, is DVKVTQSSRYLVKRTGEKVFLECVQDMDHENMFWYRQDPGLGLRLIYFSYDVKMKEKGDIPEGYSVSREKKERFSLILESASTNQTSMYLCASSPRWGASEQYFGPGTRLTVT.

The V and J genes are TRBV7-9 and TRBJ2-2, with 9 nucleotides matching TRBD1. The germline gives CDR1 SEHNR, CDR2 FQNEAQ (reference sequence). With V trimmed by 5 bases and J by 2 bases, 15 bases remained unmatched. The CDR3 is 19 residues long. The CDR3 nucleotides are TGTGCCAGCAGCCACAGGAGGAGAACGGGACAGGGCAACACCGGGGAGCTGTTTTTT. Its translation: CASSHRRRTGQGNTGELFF.

The rearrangement joins TRBV10-3 to TRBJ2-7, with D tentatively TRBD1 (6 bases). The CDR3 sequence is 13 residues long. Germline V CDR1 and CDR2: ENHRY, SYGVKD. V was clipped by 3 bases and J by 2 bases, with 8 bases between them. The CDR3: CAISESGAYEQYF. For the CDR3, the DNA is TGTGCCATCAGTGAATCAGGGGCCTACGAGCAGTACTTC.

The CDR3 region is CASSSSPGQGQTEAFF. CDR3 nucleotides: TGTGCCAGCAGCTCCAGCCCTGGACAGGGGCAGACTGAAGCTTTCTTT. J is TRBJ1-1 and V is TRBV28; 9 bases map to TRBD1. The length of the CDR3 is 16 residues. The germline CDR1 and CDR2 sequences are MDHEN and SYDVKM. V lost 6 bases and J lost 5; bases outside the gene matches: 13.

The V and J genes are TRBV28 and TRBJ2-7; 8 bases line up with TRBD1. The CDR3 is 14 amino acids. Germline trimming cut 1 base from V and 5 bases from J; bases unmatched to any gene: 4. Germline-derived CDR1 and CDR2 are MDHEN and SYDVKM. CDR3 protein: CASSLSYRGNEQYF. The CDR3 DNA follows: TGTGCCAGCAGTTTATCTTACAGGGGGAACGAGCAGTACTTC.

The gene calls are TRBV19 and TRBJ2-7, with 7 bases aligning to TRBD1. Germline CDR1 and CDR2: LNHDA and SQIVND (reference sequence). V shed 5 bases, J shed 1 base, and the junction held 5 bases outside the gene matches. CDR3 length equals 14 residues. For the CDR3, the DNA is TGTGCCAGTAGTCCTACGGGACAGTCCTACGAGCAGTACTTC. The encoded protein is CASSPTGQSYEQYF. Full variable domain (rest looked up from reference TRBV19 and TRBJ2-7): DGGITQSPKYLFRKEGQNVTLSCEQNLNHDAMYWYRQDPGQGLRLIYYSQIVNDFQKGDIAEGYSVSREKKESFPLTVTSAQKNPTAFYLCASSPTGQSYEQYFGPGTRLTVT.

The genes are TRBV29-1 and TRBJ2-1; D perhaps matches TRBD1 (6 bases). Trimming cost V 2 bases and J 6 bases, with 8 bases left between them. The CDR3 has 12 amino acids. Germline V gives CDR1 SQVTM, CDR2 ANQGSEA. The CDR3 DNA reads TGCAGCGTTGAAAAGGGGGTCAATGAGCAGTTCTTC. Translated, it gives CSVEKGVNEQFF.

The chain uses TRBV27 and TRBJ1-5, with D perhaps TRBD1 (6 bases). Germline CDR1 is MNHEY and CDR2 is SMNVEV (reference sequence). The ends were cut back, 6 bases at V and 2 bases at J, with 14 bases in the middle. CDR3 size: 15 residues. CDR3 sequence: CASSPQGFGNQPQHF. The CDR3 DNA is TGTGCCAGCAGCCCACAGGGATTTGGCAATCAGCCCCAGCATTTT.

The gene calls are TRBV4-1 and TRBJ2-7; a possible D gene is TRBD1 (6 bases). This CDR3 is built from 13 residues. Germline CDR1 MGHRA, CDR2 YSYEKL. The ends were cut back, 5 bases at V and 5 bases at J, with 13 bases in the middle. The CDR3 region is CASSRQGLNEQYF. The CDR3 coding sequence is TGCGCCAGCAGCAGGCAGGGGCTTAACGAGCAGTACTTC.

In regard to this clone: The sample has other DNA sequences that encode this CDR3 too. The chain has TRBV6-5 and TRBJ1-5; D is unresolved. The ends were cut back, 0 bases at V and 6 bases at J, with 6 bases in the middle. Germline assignment: CDR1 MNHEY and CDR2 SVGAGI. CDR3 size: 13 residues. The CDR3 sequence is CASSYSKGQPQHF. For the CDR3, the DNA is TGTGCCAGCAGTTACTCGAAAGGTCAGCCCCAGCATTTT.